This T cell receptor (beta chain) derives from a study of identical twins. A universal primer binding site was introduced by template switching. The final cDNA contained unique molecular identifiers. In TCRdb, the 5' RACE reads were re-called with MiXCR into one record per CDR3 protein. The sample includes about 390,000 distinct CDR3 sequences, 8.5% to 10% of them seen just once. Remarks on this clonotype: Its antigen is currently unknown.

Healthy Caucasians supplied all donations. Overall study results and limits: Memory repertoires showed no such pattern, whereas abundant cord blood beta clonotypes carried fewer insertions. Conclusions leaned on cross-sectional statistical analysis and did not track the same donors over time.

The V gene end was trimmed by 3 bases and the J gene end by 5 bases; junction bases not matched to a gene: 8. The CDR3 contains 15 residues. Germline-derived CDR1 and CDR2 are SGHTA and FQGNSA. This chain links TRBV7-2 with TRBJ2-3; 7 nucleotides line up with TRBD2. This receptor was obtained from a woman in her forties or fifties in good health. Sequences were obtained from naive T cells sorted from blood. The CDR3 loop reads CASSFRLAIQDTQYF. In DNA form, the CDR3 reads TGTGCCAGCAGCTTTCGACTAGCTATACAAGATACGCAGTATTTT.